A single sample gave rise to the 3 T cell receptor beta chains below, sequenced in a study of blood T cell repertoires in COVID-19. Sequenced by immunoSEQ multiplex PCR; TCRdb stores in-frame clones only, minus some. This repertoire shows a few hundred thousand clones, approximately 87% found once; its top ten account for around 1.9%. The sample consisted of PBMCs or T cells enriched from blood (not recorded which). Receptors were obtained from a woman aged 40 to 50 who had recovered from COVID-19.

This clone was detected only once. This sequence joins TRBV6-2 or TRBV6-3 and TRBJ2-1; TRBD2 aligns across 13 bases. Germline CDR1 and CDR2: MNHEY and SVGEGT. CDR3 size: 16 residues. The trim removed 4 bases at V and 8 bases at J, leaving 8 bases unmatched. The CDR3 is CASSSQLAGGIDEQFF. CDR3 DNA sequence: TGTGCCAGCAGTTCACAACTAGCGGGAGGGATCGATGAGCAGTTCTTC.

The rearrangement uses TRBV5-1 and TRBJ2-1; the match to TRBD1 covers 8 bases. This CDR3 is built from 14 residues. J lost 8 bases, V lost 0 bases, and 4 bases had no gene match. Germline V gives CDR1 SGHRS, CDR2 YFSETQ. CDR3 DNA sequence: TGCGCCAGCAGCTTGGACAGGGGGGTCGATGAGCAGTTCTTC. It specifies CASSLDRGVDEQFF. The full variable domain, rest sourced from reference TRBV5-1 and TRBJ2-1, is KAGVTQTPRYLIKTRGQQVTLSCSPISGHRSVSWYQQTPGQGLQFLFEYFSETQRNKGNFPGRFSGRQFSNSRSEMNVSTLELGDSALYLCASSLDRGVDEQFFGPGTRLTVL.

The gene calls are TRBV29-1 and TRBJ2-7, with a possible D match to TRBD1 (5 bases). V lost 1 base to trimming and J lost 3 bases, with 10 bases between them. Germline CDR1 is SQVTM and CDR2 is ANQGSEA. The CDR3 runs to 13 residues. The CDR3 spells CSVEAGKYYEQYF. The DNA of the CDR3 is TGCAGCGTTGAAGCAGGGAAGTACTACGAGCAGTACTTC.